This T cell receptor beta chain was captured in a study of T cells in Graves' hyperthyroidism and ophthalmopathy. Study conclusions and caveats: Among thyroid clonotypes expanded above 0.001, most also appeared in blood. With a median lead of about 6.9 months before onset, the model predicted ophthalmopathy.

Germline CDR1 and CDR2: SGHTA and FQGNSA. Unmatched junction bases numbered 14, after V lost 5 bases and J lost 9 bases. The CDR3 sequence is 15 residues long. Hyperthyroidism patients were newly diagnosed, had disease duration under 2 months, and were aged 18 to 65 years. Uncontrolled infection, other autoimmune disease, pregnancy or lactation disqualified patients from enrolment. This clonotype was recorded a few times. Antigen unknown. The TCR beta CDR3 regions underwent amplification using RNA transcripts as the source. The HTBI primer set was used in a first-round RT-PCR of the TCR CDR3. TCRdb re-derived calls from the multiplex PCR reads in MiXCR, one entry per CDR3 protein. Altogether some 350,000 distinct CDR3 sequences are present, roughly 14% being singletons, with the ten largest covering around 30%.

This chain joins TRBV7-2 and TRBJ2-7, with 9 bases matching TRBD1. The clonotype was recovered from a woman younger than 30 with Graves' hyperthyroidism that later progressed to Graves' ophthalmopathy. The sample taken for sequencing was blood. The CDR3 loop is CASSISRDRVEGQYF. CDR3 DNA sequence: TGTGCCAGCAGCATATCCCGGGACAGGGTAGAGGGGCAGTACTTC.